This TCR beta chain appears in the sequencing data of a study of shared clonotypes between healthy human individuals. Findings and caveats of the study: Shared clonotypes across all four donors exceeded non-shared ones in generation probability.

Here immunoSEQ multiplex PCR was the method, and the copy in TCRdb shows in-frame clones only, minus some. Counted here are about 1.1 million clones, approximately 80% occurring once; the ten biggest clones make up roughly 0.82%. In the case of this clone: What it binds is not known.

The donors were adults (healthy and HIV-negative) with no recent acute infections or vaccinations. The CDR3 extends over 14 amino acids. CDR1 and CDR2 (germline): SGHTA, FQGNSA. The V segment lost 1 base and the J segment 5 bases; nucleotides outside the gene matches: 3. Sequencing was carried out using memory CD4+ T cells from PBMCs. Specified subset: CD45RA-negative fraction. The rearrangement links TRBV7-2 to TRBJ2-3, with 7 bases fitting TRBD1. This TCR was sampled from a man between 18 and 35 years old in good health. Some clones in this sample may be carry-over from other donors' samples. CDR3 protein: CASSLDRGGDTQYF. CDR3 coding DNA: TGTGCCAGCAGCTTAGACAGGGGCGGAGATACGCAGTATTTT.